These 12 T cell receptor beta chains originate from one sample sequenced in a study of shared clonotypes between healthy human individuals. Here immunoSEQ multiplex PCR was the method, and the copy in TCRdb shows in-frame clones only, minus some. This table holds approximately 2,000,000 clones, just under 95% found once. Sequencing was done on a sample of naive CD4+ T cells from PBMCs. The subset denotes: CD45RA+ positively selected. Receptor source: a man between 18 and 35 years old in good health. Some clones in this sample may be carry-over from other donors' samples.

The V and J genes are TRBV6-5 and TRBJ2-3; 11 bases map to TRBD2. V shed 6 bases and J 9 bases; nucleotides not matched to a gene: 11. CDR3 length equals 15 residues. Germline V gene sequence: CDR1 MNHEY, CDR2 SVGAGI. CDR3 nucleotide sequence: TGTGCCAGCAGACTCTGGACTAGCGGGCCTTGGACGCAGTATTTT. Its protein product is CASRLWTSGPWTQYF.

This chain connects TRBV5-1 to TRBJ2-3; D is uncertain. V shed 0 bases and J shed 6 bases, with 11 bases lying between them. The CDR3 has 14 amino acids. Germline values: CDR1 SGHRS, CDR2 YFSETQ. The CDR3 DNA reads as TGCGCCAGCAGCTTGGCTGGCCCGGAGGATACGCAGTATTTT. Amino acid sequence: CASSLAGPEDTQYF.

The V gene is TRBV7-3, the J gene TRBJ1-4, with TRBD1 matching over 8 bases. V shed 6 bases and J 6 bases; nucleotides not matched to a gene: 9. CDR1 and CDR2 (germline): SGHTA, FQGTGA. The length of the CDR3 is 15 residues. CDR3 sequence reads: CASSPGRGRHEKLFF. CDR3 in DNA: TGTGCCAGCAGTCCCGGCAGGGGGCGTCATGAAAAACTGTTTTTT.

The J gene is TRBJ2-1, the V gene TRBV29-1; maybe TRBD2 (6 bases). V was cut by 4 bases and J by 4 bases, with 20 bases left in between. The CDR3 loop spans 16 amino acids. Per germline, CDR1 SQVTM and CDR2 ANQGSEA. CDR3 region: CSVVIPSGARYNEQFF. In DNA, the CDR3 is TGCAGCGTTGTAATCCCCTCGGGAGCTAGGTACAATGAGCAGTTCTTC.

The chain is built from TRBV5-1 and TRBJ2-7; 14 bases are shared with TRBD2. Germline CDR1 reads SGHRS; CDR2 reads YFSETQ. The V and J ends lost 4 bases and 5 bases, in that order; junction bases with no gene match: 5. The CDR3 contains 15 residues. The CDR3 sequence: CASSRGLAGVDEQYF. Written as DNA, the CDR3 is TGCGCCAGCAGCCGGGGACTAGCGGGAGTCGACGAGCAGTACTTC. Based on the CDR3 plus reference TRBV5-1 and TRBJ2-7, the full variable domain is KAGVTQTPRYLIKTRGQQVTLSCSPISGHRSVSWYQQTPGQGLQFLFEYFSETQRNKGNFPGRFSGRQFSNSRSEMNVSTLELGDSALYLCASSRGLAGVDEQYFGPGTRLTVT.

The rearrangement links TRBV5-5 to TRBJ1-5; D gene uncertain. This CDR3 is 14 amino acids long. CDR1 SGHKS and CDR2 YYEKEE come from the germline V gene (reference sequence). V lost 0 bases and J lost 12, with 16 bases in between. In DNA form, the CDR3 reads TGTGCCAGCAGCTTGGAAACAGTCACCAAGGGCCAGCATTTT. Protein product: CASSLETVTKGQHF.

Turning to this clone: This CDR3 is also generated by other DNA sequences in the sample. This sequence joins TRBV28 and TRBJ2-2, with D hard to call. The V and J ends lost 2 bases and 6 bases respectively, with 4 bases between them. The CDR3 sequence is 12 residues long. CDR1 and CDR2 (germline): MDHEN, SYDVKM. The CDR3 DNA sequence: TGTGCCAGCAGTTTACCCGCCGGGGAGCTGTTTTTT. This encodes CASSLPAGELFF.

This clone showed up just once. This chain connects TRBV9 to TRBJ1-4; 10 nucleotides agree with TRBD1. The trim removed 0 bases at V and 4 bases at J, leaving 6 bases unmatched. Germline CDR1 is SGDLS and CDR2 is YYNGEE. The CDR3 loop spans 17 amino acids. The DNA for the CDR3 is TGTGCCAGCAGCGTAGAACCCCGGACAGGGGGTAATGAAAAACTGTTTTTT. This encodes CASSVEPRTGGNEKLFF.

V gene TRBV5-4 combines with J gene TRBJ1-3; 7 bases agree with TRBD1. Trimming cost V 5 bases and J 0 bases; bases outside gene matches: 8. The germline V gene has CDR1 SGHNT and CDR2 YYREEE (reference sequence). The CDR3 has 16 amino acids. Here the CDR3 DNA reads TGTGCCAGCAGTGACAGGGACGAGGGCTCTGGAAACACCATATATTTT. Encoded protein: CASSDRDEGSGNTIYF.

The chain has TRBV6-5 and TRBJ1-3; tentative D call: TRBD1 (6 bases). The V end lost 5 bases, the J end lost 0 bases, and 11 bases lay between the germline ends. CDR1 and CDR2 (germline): MNHEY, SVGAGI. The CDR3 length is 15 residues. The CDR3 loop reads CASSRGGGSGNTIYF. The CDR3 nucleotides read TGTGCCAGCAGTCGAGGGGGGGGCTCTGGAAACACCATATATTTT.

This sequence joins TRBV6-5 and TRBJ1-4; a weak D match, TRBD1 (6 bases). Trimming took off 2 bases at V and 3 bases at J, with 10 bases between the two ends. Germline values: CDR1 MNHEY, CDR2 SVGAGI. The CDR3 covers 15 residues. As DNA, the CDR3 is TGTGCCAGCAGTTACCAGGGGCGACCTAATGAAAAACTGTTTTTT. Amino acids: CASSYQGRPNEKLFF.

Turning to this clone: One junction end does not reproduce the germline sequence, and a read error may be involved. This specimen includes other DNA sequences encoding the same CDR3. The chain links TRBV30 to TRBJ1-1; tentative D call: TRBD1 (6 bases). The CDR3 is made up of 15 amino acids. Germline CDR1 is GTSNPN and CDR2 is SVGIG (reference sequence). The chain's CDR3 is CAWSRSALGGTEAFF. CDR3 in DNA: TGTGCCTGGAGCCGTTCGGCGCTGGGGGGCACTGAAGCTTTCTTC.